Presented here are 4 T cell receptor beta chains from one specimen sequenced in a study of early T cells in non-severe SARS-CoV-2 infection. TCRdb redid the calling of the 5' RACE reads with MiXCR, one entry per CDR3 protein. Among about 50,000 distinct CDR3 sequences listed, 9.3% were seen once. Sequenced sample: whole blood. The receptor set was obtained from an adult who was a healthcare worker with PCR-confirmed SARS-CoV-2 infection or an uninfected control (not recorded which).

This clonotype was counted at least ten times. The chain combines TRBV29-1 with TRBJ2-7; D perhaps matches TRBD2 (7 bases). Germline values: CDR1 SQVTM, CDR2 ANQGSEA. This CDR3 comprises 12 residues. Trimming removed 4 bases at V and 5 bases at J, with 12 bases between. Here the CDR3 reads CSVARGAHEQYF. The CDR3 DNA is TGCAGCGTTGCCCGGGGGGCTCACGAGCAGTACTTC.

The table lists this clonotype with a few counts. The genes are TRBV12-3 or TRBV12-4 and TRBJ1-1; D call uncertain. The germline V and J ends were trimmed by 3 bases and 0 bases, with 5 bases remaining between them. The CDR3 contains 13 residues. DNA of the CDR3: TGTGCCAGCAGTTTCAGAGTGAACACTGAAGCTTTCTTT. This gives the protein CASSFRVNTEAFF.

This clonotype has more than one count but fewer than ten. The rearrangement joins TRBV18 to TRBJ2-4, with 7 bases fitting TRBD2. Per the germline V gene, CDR1 is KGHSH and CDR2 is LQKENI. With V trimmed by 6 bases and J by 6 bases, 5 bases remained unmatched. This CDR3 has 13 amino acids. CDR3 region: CASSSGTTNIQYF. CDR3 DNA: TGTGCCAGCTCGTCCGGGACTACAAACATTCAGTACTTC.

The chain joins TRBV12-3 or TRBV12-4 to TRBJ2-1, with D unresolved. Trimming left V 1 base short and J 9 bases short, with 10 bases between. The CDR3 has 13 residues. The chain's CDR3 is CASSLGPTREQFF. The DNA of the CDR3 is TGTGCCAGCAGTTTAGGTCCAACACGTGAGCAGTTCTTC.